This TCR beta chain came from a study of glioma-infiltrating T cells. About the research overall: About one million peripheral T cells were targeted at roughly 4.5- to 11-fold coverage. Study-level findings and limits: Patients with low tissue-blood divergence carried a signature set of shared blood CDR3 motifs. Very few CDR3 sequences were shared between tissue and blood.

CDR3 length: 18 amino acids. Germline lookup yields CDR1 LNHDA and CDR2 SQIVND (reference sequence). J gave up 0 bases and V 3 bases, and 11 bases lay outside the gene matches. This clonotype was recorded a few times. Its antigen is unidentified. Amplification of TCR alpha and beta CDR3 regions from RNA used iRepertoire nested multiplex PCR. TCRdb reprocessed the multiplex PCR reads with MiXCR, giving one entry per CDR3 protein. The table has 300,000 to 450,000 distinct CDR3 sequences, roughly two fifths seen once. The sequenced sample consisted of glioma tissue, nonneoplastic brain tissue, or PBMCs (not recorded which). The clonotype originates from a human donor with low-grade glioma or glioblastoma, undergoing nonglioma brain surgery, or in good health (not recorded which). The rearrangement joins TRBV19 to TRBJ2-1; 7 positions agree with TRBD2. The CDR3 coding sequence is TGTGCCAGTAGTATTGCCCAACCTGGACTAGTCTCCTACAATGAGCAGTTCTTC. This translates into CASSIAQPGLVSYNEQFF.